These 30 T cell receptor beta chains share one sample of origin, sequenced in a study of T cell responses to AZD1222 COVID-19 vaccine. The protocol was immunoSEQ multiplex PCR, while the TCRdb copy is restricted to in-frame clones and leaves out a portion. The sample includes around 120,000 clones, 92% seen only once; the top ten take over 0.95%. The specimen comprised peripheral blood, sampled on day 0 of AZD1222 vaccination. The receptors stem from an adult in good health.

The rearrangement links TRBV30 to TRBJ2-7; D is perhaps TRBD1 (5 bases). CDR3 length: 16 residues. CDR1 and CDR2 (germline): GTSNPN, SVGIG (reference sequence). V lost 1 base, J lost 2 bases, and 18 bases lay in between. CDR3 in amino acids: CAWSGKPGNGPYEQYF. The CDR3 DNA is TGTGCCTGGAGTGGAAAACCAGGGAATGGACCCTACGAGCAGTACTTC.

This clone was recorded only once. V usage is TRBV10-3 and J usage is TRBJ1-2; the D gene is possibly TRBD1 (5 bases). Germline V CDR1 and CDR2: ENHRY, SYGVKD. The CDR3 consists of 13 residues. V was pared by 4 bases and J by 4 bases, with 10 bases between. CDR3 in amino acids: CAISGGTTYGYTF. DNA for the CDR3: TGTGCCATCAGTGGTGGGACTACCTATGGCTACACCTTC.

The chain couples TRBV29-1 to TRBJ2-5; TRBD2 might be the D (6 bases). Trimming removed 4 bases at V and 4 bases at J, with 16 bases between. CDR3 length: 14 residues. Germline-derived CDR1 and CDR2 are SQVTM and ANQGSEA. CDR3 residues: CSVGGPGRGETQYF. CDR3 coding DNA: TGCAGCGTTGGAGGCCCGGGGCGGGGAGAGACCCAGTACTTC.

V gene TRBV30 combines with J gene TRBJ2-7; D perhaps matches TRBD2 (5 bases). V dropped 5 bases and J dropped 4 bases, with 9 bases sitting between them. The CDR3 is made up of 11 amino acids. Germline CDR1 is GTSNPN and CDR2 is SVGIG (reference sequence). The CDR3 spells CAWSPGYEQYF. The CDR3 region has the DNA TGTGCCTGGTCCCCGGGGTACGAGCAGTACTTC.

J is TRBJ1-2 and V is TRBV6-5; D ambiguous. The CDR3 consists of 13 residues. V lost 6 bases to trimming and J lost 2 bases, with 10 bases between them. CDR1 and CDR2 from the germline V gene are MNHEY and SVGAGI. In DNA, the CDR3 is TGTGCCAGCAGCCCGGACGGAAACTATGGCTACACCTTC. Encoded protein: CASSPDGNYGYTF.

This sequence joins TRBV5-1 and TRBJ2-7; possibly TRBD1 for D (6 bases). Deletions cut 4 bases from V and 9 bases from J, with 23 bases between. The CDR3 is 15 residues long. CDR1 is SGHRS and CDR2 is YFSETQ in the germline V gene. The CDR3 reads CASSDPGTPNRGQYF. The DNA for the CDR3 is TGCGCCAGCAGCGACCCCGGGACACCAAACCGAGGGCAGTACTTC.

About this clone: Other DNA sequences in this sample translate to the same CDR3. This chain uses TRBV18 with TRBJ1-1; TRBD1 matches at 7 bases. Looked up from germline, CDR1 is KGHSH and CDR2 is LQKENI. With 3 bases clipped from V and 4 bases from J, the junction kept 8 bases outside the gene matches. This CDR3 comprises 15 residues. CDR3 DNA sequence: TGTGCCAGCTCACCCGCAGGGGGGGGAGGCACTGAAGCTTTCTTT. This gives the protein CASSPAGGGGTEAFF.

The chain has TRBV28 and TRBJ2-2, with 7 bases fitting TRBD2. The CDR3 contains 15 residues. CDR1 MDHEN and CDR2 SYDVKM come from the germline V gene. Germline trimming cut 0 bases from V and 4 bases from J; bases unmatched to any gene: 2. CDR3 region: CASSLWGGSTGELFF. The CDR3 region has the DNA TGTGCCAGCAGTTTATGGGGGGGGAGCACCGGGGAGCTGTTTTTT.

This clone was seen more than once but under ten times. The J gene is TRBJ2-5, the V gene TRBV28; 7 bases fit TRBD2. The CDR3 loop spans 16 amino acids. The trim removed 1 base at V and 4 bases at J, leaving 9 bases unmatched. Germline V lookup: CDR1 MDHEN, CDR2 SYDVKM. The CDR3 nucleotides are TGTGCCAGCAGTTTATTCCCGGGAGGAGGTCGAGAGACCCAGTACTTC. Translated: CASSLFPGGGRETQYF.

This chain connects TRBV10-3 to TRBJ1-5; the D is unclear. Germline-derived CDR1 and CDR2 are ENHRY and SYGVKD. V was clipped by 2 bases and J by 5 bases, with 13 bases between them. This CDR3 region has 15 residues. The CDR3 protein is CAISEDTPGDQPQHF. The DNA of the CDR3 is TGTGCCATCAGTGAGGACACTCCAGGCGATCAGCCCCAGCATTTT.

The CDR3 DNA sequence: TGTGCCAGCAGCGATTTAGTGAGAGTGGATGAGCAGTTCTTC. This codes for CASSDLVRVDEQFF. The gene calls are TRBV7-9 and TRBJ2-1; D not resolved. CDR3 length: 14 residues. Germline assignment: CDR1 SEHNR and CDR2 FQNEAQ (reference sequence). The germline V and J ends were trimmed by 5 bases and 8 bases, with 16 bases remaining between them.

The rearrangement uses TRBV5-1 and TRBJ1-1; possibly TRBD1 for D (5 bases). Looked up from germline, CDR1 is SGHRS and CDR2 is YFSETQ. Trimming removed 7 bases from V and 0 bases from J, with 19 bases in between. The CDR3 contains 16 residues. CDR3 residues: CASGPPSRTMNTEAFF. CDR3 nucleotide sequence: TGCGCCAGCGGGCCACCCTCCCGGACAATGAACACTGAAGCTTTCTTT.

The rearrangement joins TRBV7-8 to TRBJ1-3; D uncertain. Trimming pared 5 bases from V and 4 bases from J, leaving 18 bases between. The CDR3 runs 16 residues. Germline CDR1 SGHVS, CDR2 FQNEAQ. CDR3 loop: CASSTGAGFGGNTIYF. The CDR3 DNA is TGTGCCAGCAGCACGGGTGCGGGGTTCGGGGGAAACACCATATATTTT.

The gene calls are TRBV6-4 and TRBJ2-7; 12 bases agree with TRBD2. The V gene end was trimmed by 0 bases and the J gene end by 5 bases; junction bases not matched to a gene: 8. Germline loops: CDR1 MRHNA, CDR2 SNTAGT. The CDR3 consists of 17 residues. The CDR3 DNA is TGTGCCAGCAGTGACTCGAGACTAGCGGGAGTATACGACGAGCAGTACTTC. Protein sequence: CASSDSRLAGVYDEQYF.

The rearrangement joins TRBV5-8 to TRBJ1-4; D may be TRBD1 (6 bases). This CDR3 region has 13 residues. CDR1 is SGHTS, CDR2 YDEGEE, per germline. With 0 bases removed from V and 8 bases from J, the gap between germline ends came to 8 bases. CDR3 sequence (DNA): TGTGCCAGCAGCTTGGAGCAGGGGGAAAAACTGTTTTTT. This sequence encodes CASSLEQGEKLFF. Full variable domain (remainder filled in from reference TRBV5-8 and TRBJ1-4): EAGVTQSPTHLIKTRGQQATLRCSPISGHTSVYWYQQALGLGLQFLLWYDEGEERNRGNFPPRFSGRQFPNYSSELNVNALELEDSALYLCASSLEQGEKLFFGSGTQLSVL.

The chain joins TRBV7-6 to TRBJ2-5; TRBD2 agrees at 7 bases. Trimming took 2 bases from V and 5 from J; bases not matched to a gene: 8. The CDR3 covers 15 residues. The germline CDR1 and CDR2 sequences are SGHVS and FNYEAQ. The CDR3 loop is CASSLYIGEGETQYF. The CDR3 nucleotides read TGTGCCAGCAGCTTATATATCGGGGAGGGGGAGACCCAGTACTTC.

The V and J genes are TRBV6-5 and TRBJ1-5; a possible D gene is TRBD1 (6 bases). V dropped 7 bases and J dropped 6 bases, with 19 bases sitting between them. This CDR3 comprises 15 residues. Per germline, CDR1 MNHEY and CDR2 SVGAGI. In nucleotides, the CDR3 is TGTGCCAGCAAGAGGGGCAACAGGGCTATTCAGCCCCAGCATTTT. Translating gives CASKRGNRAIQPQHF.

The rearrangement joins TRBV5-1 to TRBJ1-4, with D tentatively TRBD1 (6 bases). Germline V gene sequence: CDR1 SGHRS, CDR2 YFSETQ. The CDR3 spans 18 residues. Trimming pared 4 bases from V and 1 base from J, leaving 20 bases between. CDR3 bases: TGCGCCAGCAGCAGAGCCCTGGGGACAACTGGAACTAATGAAAAACTGTTTTTT. The encoded protein is CASSRALGTTGTNEKLFF.

The chain links TRBV4-1 to TRBJ1-5; maybe TRBD1 (6 bases). V was shortened by 2 bases and J by 2 bases, with 13 bases between the two germline ends. This CDR3 is 16 amino acids long. CDR1 is MGHRA, CDR2 YSYEKL, per germline. CDR3 residues: CASSQSTGLGNQPQHF. CDR3 in DNA: TGCGCCAGCAGCCAATCGACAGGCTTAGGCAATCAGCCCCAGCATTTT.

The J gene is TRBJ2-1, the V gene TRBV2, with D possibly being TRBD1 or TRBD2 (6 bases each). Germline assignment: CDR1 SNHLY and CDR2 FYNNEI. This CDR3 comprises 15 residues. V was cut by 6 bases and J by 4 bases, with 16 bases left in between. The CDR3 nucleotides are TGTGCCAGCAGAGAGGGGGGTGGTAGGTACAATGAGCAGTTCTTC. As protein: CASREGGGRYNEQFF.

The rearrangement links TRBV27 to TRBJ2-1; D might be TRBD2 (5 bases). Trimming pared 5 bases from V and 3 bases from J, leaving 17 bases between. CDR3 length: 16 residues. The germline V gene encodes CDR1 MNHEY and CDR2 SMNVEV (reference sequence). In DNA form, the CDR3 reads TGTGCCAGCAGTCTACTCAGGACTGGCAACTACAATGAGCAGTTCTTC. Translated, it gives CASSLLRTGNYNEQFF.

This clone was seen a single time. V is TRBV6-5 and J is TRBJ1-5, with D uncertain. The V and J ends lost 8 bases and 4 bases respectively, with 12 bases between them. The CDR3 consists of 13 residues. CDR1 MNHEY and CDR2 SVGAGI come from the germline V gene. CDR3 sequence reads: CASGETINQPQHF. The CDR3 coding sequence is TGTGCCAGCGGAGAGACAATTAATCAGCCCCAGCATTTT.

The chain employs TRBV7-9 and TRBJ2-1, with 8 positions matching TRBD1. Germline lookup yields CDR1 SEHNR and CDR2 FQNEAQ (reference sequence). CDR3 length: 16 amino acids. Trimming at V came to 4 bases and at J to 4 bases, leaving 9 bases not matched to a gene. The CDR3 region has the DNA TGTGCCAGCAGCTCGACCCTATGGACAGGGTACAATGAGCAGTTCTTC. Its translation is CASSSTLWTGYNEQFF.

The rearrangement links TRBV4-1 to TRBJ1-5, with no clear D. The CDR3 runs to 14 residues. Germline CDR1 MGHRA, CDR2 YSYEKL. V gave up 1 base and J gave up 8 bases, with 12 bases separating them. This CDR3 is CASSQVGWMEPQHF. The CDR3 nucleotides read TGCGCCAGCAGCCAAGTTGGGTGGATGGAGCCCCAGCATTTT.

The chain joins TRBV9 to TRBJ1-2; possibly TRBD1 for D (5 bases). Germline assignment: CDR1 SGDLS and CDR2 YYNGEE. The CDR3 runs 13 residues. Trimming left V 0 bases short and J 7 bases short, with 10 bases between. The CDR3 spells CASSVGRDSGYTF. Written as DNA, the CDR3 is TGTGCCAGCAGCGTAGGCAGGGATTCTGGCTACACCTTC.

J is TRBJ1-4 and V is TRBV5-1; TRBD1 matches 9 bases. This CDR3 spans 16 amino acids. From germline, CDR1 is SGHRS and CDR2 YFSETQ. V trimming: 5 bases; J trimming: 4 bases; junction bases outside the gene matches: 9. The CDR3 DNA reads TGCGCCAGCAGGGCCGCGTACAGGGGGCTTAATGAAAAACTGTTTTTT. Protein: CASRAAYRGLNEKLFF.

The genes are TRBV9 and TRBJ2-2, with TRBD1 matching 7 bases. Germline assignment: CDR1 SGDLS and CDR2 YYNGEE. The CDR3 spans 16 residues. Losses at the gene ends were 0 bases for V and 3 bases for J; bases not matched to a gene: 5. CDR3 bases: TGTGCCAGCAGCGTAGAGGGTACAGGGGACACCGGGGAGCTGTTTTTT. It yields the protein CASSVEGTGDTGELFF. Together with reference TRBV9 and TRBJ2-2, the CDR3 gives the full variable domain: DSGVTQTPKHLITATGQRVTLRCSPRSGDLSVYWYQQSLDQGLQFLIQYYNGEERAKGNILERFSAQQFPDLHSELNLSSLELGDSALYFCASSVEGTGDTGELFFGEGSRLTVL.

This clone was picked up one time. This rearrangement joins TRBV30 to TRBJ1-5, with 8 bases lining up with TRBD1. The CDR3 sequence is 14 residues long. Germline-derived CDR1 and CDR2 are GTSNPN and SVGIG (reference sequence). After removal of 1 base from V and 6 bases from J, the junction contained 5 bases not matched to a gene. This CDR3 is CAWSEDRVFQPQHF. The CDR3 DNA follows: TGTGCCTGGAGTGAGGACAGGGTATTTCAGCCCCAGCATTTT.

V gene TRBV29-1 combines with J gene TRBJ1-1; TRBD1 matches 7 bases. J lost 4 bases, V lost 5 bases, and 7 bases had no gene match. The germline V gene has CDR1 SQVTM and CDR2 ANQGSEA. The CDR3 spans 13 residues. CDR3 region: CSVRGHGVTEAFF. The CDR3 nucleotides read TGCAGCGTTAGGGGGCACGGCGTCACTGAAGCTTTCTTT. Drawing the rest from reference TRBV29-1 and TRBJ1-1, the complete variable domain is SAVISQKPSRDICQRGTSLTIQCQVDSQVTMMFWYRQQPGQSLTLIATANQGSEATYESGFVIDKFPISRPNLTFSTLTVSNMSPEDSSIYLCSVRGHGVTEAFFGQGTRLTVV.

This clone was detected once. This sequence joins TRBV20-1 and TRBJ2-7; D not resolved. Germline-derived CDR1 and CDR2 are DFQATT and SNEGSKA (reference sequence). The CDR3 is 10 amino acids. Trimming stripped 4 bases from V and 2 bases from J, with 3 bases between. This CDR3 reads CSANTYEQYF. DNA of the CDR3: TGCAGTGCTAATACCTACGAGCAGTACTTC.